This is a list of T cell receptor beta chains from one sample in a study of T cell repertoires in cytomegalovirus infection. These TCRs are of unknown antigen specificity. TCRdb re-called the reads with MiXCR, one entry per CDR3 protein. This sample has approximately 150,000 distinct CDR3 sequences, with about 22% found just once. The material sequenced was CD8+ T cells from cultured PBMCs, taken from culture after CMV antigen stimulation. The receptor source for this set is a human donor in good health (CMV status not recorded). Some clones in this sample may be carry-over from other donors' samples. CDR3s include the opening cysteine and the closing phenylalanine or tryptophan. Fields, in order: CDR3 DNA, CDR3 protein, V gene, D gene, clone size, J gene. A D gene is named only where the DNA matches it firmly. Some rows have no size entry. The others give once, few or many, or a class for an expanded clone.

cdr3_nt: TGTGCCAGCAGGACTCCCTGGAGCGACGGCGAGCAGACCCAGTACTTC
cdr3_aa: CASRTPWSDGEQTQYF
v_call: TRBV7-2
d_call: NA
clone_size: few
j_call: TRBJ2-5

cdr3_nt: TGTGCCAGCAGTTACTTGACGGACAGGGGGAATGAGCAGTTCTTC
cdr3_aa: CASSYLTDRGNEQFF
v_call: TRBV6-5
d_call: TRBD1
clone_size: NA
j_call: TRBJ2-1

cdr3_nt: TGTGCCAGCAGCTTAGATTGGGGCACCGGGGAGCTGTTTTTT
cdr3_aa: CASSLDWGTGELFF
v_call: TRBV13
d_call: NA
clone_size: NA
j_call: TRBJ2-2

cdr3_nt: TGTGCCAGCAGTTACCTTCGGACAGAATTCAATGAAAAACTGTTTTTT
cdr3_aa: CASSYLRTEFNEKLFF
v_call: TRBV6-2/TRBV6-3
d_call: NA
clone_size: NA
j_call: TRBJ1-4

cdr3_nt: TGTGCCAGCAAAGGTTCGCCAGGGGGTAAAGAGACCCAGTACTTC
cdr3_aa: CASKGSPGGKETQYF
v_call: TRBV6-8
d_call: TRBD1
clone_size: NA
j_call: TRBJ2-5

cdr3_nt: TGTGCCAGTAGTATCTACAAAGAGTCTTCACCCCTCCACTTT
cdr3_aa: CASSIYKESSPLHF
v_call: TRBV19
d_call: NA
clone_size: NA
j_call: TRBJ1-6

cdr3_nt: TGTGCCAGCAGCCAACGGGAGCGGGGCTACACCTTC
cdr3_aa: CASSQRERGYTF
v_call: TRBV7-2
d_call: NA
clone_size: few
j_call: TRBJ1-2

cdr3_nt: TGCGCCAGCAGCCCCCGACTGAGCTCCTATAATTCACCCCTCCACTTT
cdr3_aa: CASSPRLSSYNSPLHF
v_call: TRBV4-1
d_call: NA
clone_size: few
j_call: TRBJ1-6

cdr3_nt: TGCGCCAGCAGCCAATTCCACAGCGACTCTGGAAACACCATATATTTT
cdr3_aa: CASSQFHSDSGNTIYF
v_call: TRBV4-1
d_call: NA
clone_size: NA
j_call: TRBJ1-3

cdr3_nt: TGTGCCAGCAGTTTTCCGGGGTTCGCTAACTATGGCTACACCTTC
cdr3_aa: CASSFPGFANYGYTF
v_call: TRBV28
d_call: NA
clone_size: NA
j_call: TRBJ1-2

cdr3_nt: TGTGCCAGCACCGAGAAGACTAGCGGGGGGTTGGGTGAGCAGTTCTTC
cdr3_aa: CASTEKTSGGLGEQFF
v_call: TRBV5-6
d_call: TRBD2
clone_size: NA
j_call: TRBJ2-1

cdr3_nt: TGTGCCAGCAGCCCCCCGGGCAGGGGGGATGGCTACACCTTC
cdr3_aa: CASSPPGRGDGYTF
v_call: TRBV12-3/TRBV12-4
d_call: TRBD1
clone_size: few
j_call: TRBJ1-2

cdr3_nt: TGTGCCAGCAGTTTAGCTCAACCAATAAAGGCCTACGAGCAGTACTTC
cdr3_aa: CASSLAQPIKAYEQYF
v_call: TRBV28
d_call: NA
clone_size: few
j_call: TRBJ2-7

cdr3_nt: TGTGCCAGCAAAGAAGACCCGAGCTCTGGAAACACCATATATTTT
cdr3_aa: CASKEDPSSGNTIYF
v_call: TRBV2
d_call: NA
clone_size: NA
j_call: TRBJ1-3

cdr3_nt: TGTGCCAGCAGATACAATGAGCAGTTCTTC
cdr3_aa: CASRYNEQFF
v_call: TRBV6-4
d_call: NA
clone_size: NA
j_call: TRBJ2-1

cdr3_nt: TGTGCCAGCAGAAGCACGGAGGCCTACGAGCAGTACTTC
cdr3_aa: CASRSTEAYEQYF
v_call: TRBV7-9
d_call: NA
clone_size: NA
j_call: TRBJ2-7

cdr3_nt: TGTGCCAGCAGCCAACTAGGACATCAAGGTTACGTTAACTCCTACGAGCAGTACTTC
cdr3_aa: CASSQLGHQGYVNSYEQYF
v_call: TRBV7-9
d_call: NA
clone_size: NA
j_call: TRBJ2-7

cdr3_nt: TGCGCCAGCAGCTTGACGACAGCCCAGAGCTCCTACAATGAGCAGTTCTTC
cdr3_aa: CASSLTTAQSSYNEQFF
v_call: TRBV5-1
d_call: NA
clone_size: NA
j_call: TRBJ2-1

cdr3_nt: TGTGCCAGCAGCGGGCAGGGGGTAGGGCCAATTAACTATGGCTACACCTTC
cdr3_aa: CASSGQGVGPINYGYTF
v_call: TRBV9
d_call: TRBD1
clone_size: NA
j_call: TRBJ1-2

cdr3_nt: TGTGCCAGCACCATGACTAGCGCAACCGGGGAGCTGTTTTTT
cdr3_aa: CASTMTSATGELFF
v_call: TRBV12-3/TRBV12-4
d_call: TRBD2
clone_size: few
j_call: TRBJ2-2

cdr3_nt: TGTGCCAGCAGCACCGGGACTCCAAGCTCCTACGAGCAGTACTTC
cdr3_aa: CASSTGTPSSYEQYF
v_call: TRBV13
d_call: NA
clone_size: NA
j_call: TRBJ2-7

cdr3_nt: TGTGCCAGCAACAACGGCGGGACAGGGGACAACGAGCAGTACTTC
cdr3_aa: CASNNGGTGDNEQYF
v_call: TRBV27
d_call: TRBD1
clone_size: many
j_call: TRBJ2-7

cdr3_nt: TGTGCCAGCAGCTTACGGGGGACCCTCTACGAGCAGTACTTC
cdr3_aa: CASSLRGTLYEQYF
v_call: TRBV7-2
d_call: NA
clone_size: many
j_call: TRBJ2-7

cdr3_nt: TGTGCCAGCAGCCCCTACGATGGAACGAATGGCTACACCTTC
cdr3_aa: CASSPYDGTNGYTF
v_call: TRBV6-2/TRBV6-3
d_call: NA
clone_size: NA
j_call: TRBJ1-2

cdr3_nt: TGCAGTGCTAGAGGACAGGAATTGAACACTGAAGCTTTCTTT
cdr3_aa: CSARGQELNTEAFF
v_call: TRBV20-1
d_call: NA
clone_size: NA
j_call: TRBJ1-1

cdr3_nt: TGTGCCAGCAGCTTAAAAGGAGCGAACCAAGAGACCCAGTACTTC
cdr3_aa: CASSLKGANQETQYF
v_call: TRBV7-2
d_call: NA
clone_size: NA
j_call: TRBJ2-5

cdr3_nt: TGCGCCAGCAGCCAAGCTCTGGACTATGGCTACACCTTC
cdr3_aa: CASSQALDYGYTF
v_call: TRBV4-1
d_call: NA
clone_size: few
j_call: TRBJ1-2

cdr3_nt: TGTGCCAGCAGCCCAACCGGGACAGGGATCTACGAGCAGTACTTC
cdr3_aa: CASSPTGTGIYEQYF
v_call: TRBV7-3
d_call: TRBD1
clone_size: many
j_call: TRBJ2-7

cdr3_nt: TGTGCCAGCAGCCCCAGCTACAGGGCCGATCAGCCCCAGCATTTT
cdr3_aa: CASSPSYRADQPQHF
v_call: TRBV7-2
d_call: NA
clone_size: few
j_call: TRBJ1-5

cdr3_nt: TGTGCCAGCAGCTTATCGGGGAGTACCTACAATGAGCAGTTCTTC
cdr3_aa: CASSLSGSTYNEQFF
v_call: TRBV7-8
d_call: NA
clone_size: few
j_call: TRBJ2-1

cdr3_nt: TGTGCCAGCAGTGAAGCGGCCAGGGTAGCGAGTCTGGCCAAAAACATTCAGTACTTC
cdr3_aa: CASSEAARVASLAKNIQYF
v_call: TRBV6-1
d_call: NA
clone_size: many
j_call: TRBJ2-4

cdr3_nt: TGTGCCAGCAGGCGGACAGGGTGGTCGGATACGCAGTATTTT
cdr3_aa: CASRRTGWSDTQYF
v_call: TRBV6-5
d_call: TRBD1
clone_size: few
j_call: TRBJ2-3

cdr3_nt: TGTGCCAGCAGCTTAGGATTGGGATATGAAGCTTTCTTT
cdr3_aa: CASSLGLGYEAFF
v_call: TRBV7-2
d_call: NA
clone_size: NA
j_call: TRBJ1-1

cdr3_nt: TGTGCCAGCAGTTACAGACAGGGGCGCTCCTACGAGCAGTACTTC
cdr3_aa: CASSYRQGRSYEQYF
v_call: TRBV27
d_call: TRBD1
clone_size: NA
j_call: TRBJ2-7

cdr3_nt: TGTGCCAGCAGCGGAACCGGGACAGGGGTGGGGTATGGCTACACCTTC
cdr3_aa: CASSGTGTGVGYGYTF
v_call: TRBV7-8
d_call: TRBD1
clone_size: medium-sized
j_call: TRBJ1-2

cdr3_nt: TGTGCCAGCAGTGAAGAGGCCAGACCTAATCAGCCCCAGCATTTT
cdr3_aa: CASSEEARPNQPQHF
v_call: TRBV6-1
d_call: NA
clone_size: once
j_call: TRBJ1-5

cdr3_nt: TGTGCCAGCAGTCTAGACAGGGTAGCTAACTATGGCTACACCTTC
cdr3_aa: CASSLDRVANYGYTF
v_call: TRBV12-3/TRBV12-4
d_call: TRBD1
clone_size: few
j_call: TRBJ1-2

cdr3_nt: TGTGCCAGCAGCTCCTCCGGGACTTCAGATACGCAGTATTTT
cdr3_aa: CASSSSGTSDTQYF
v_call: TRBV7-6
d_call: NA
clone_size: NA
j_call: TRBJ2-3

cdr3_nt: TGTGCCAGCCCCACGGGGCAGGGCAACGGGGAGCTGTTTTTT
cdr3_aa: CASPTGQGNGELFF
v_call: TRBV7-9
d_call: NA
clone_size: NA
j_call: TRBJ2-2

cdr3_nt: TGTGCCAGCAGTTACGGGACTTTTTCCTACGAGCAGTACTTC
cdr3_aa: CASSYGTFSYEQYF
v_call: TRBV6-2/TRBV6-3
d_call: NA
clone_size: few
j_call: TRBJ2-7